The 26 T cell receptor beta chains listed next were all sequenced from one sample in a study of blood T cells in healthy people across ages. Using a J-beta primer mix together with a sample-barcoded 5' primer, a second PCR was run for roughly 6 to 11 cycles. TCRdb fed the 5' RACE reads into MiXCR, producing one record per CDR3 protein. The table records 1.4 million to 1.5 million distinct CDR3 sequences, around 42% of them present only once. Sequenced: blood. The receptor set was obtained from a woman aged 18-29 years in good health.

This chain joins TRBV2 and TRBJ1-1, with a possible D match to TRBD1 (6 bases). V lost 8 bases, J lost 7 bases, and 17 bases lay in between. Germline CDR1 and CDR2: SNHLY and FYNNEI. This CDR3 is built from 13 residues. CDR3 in amino acids: CASRAGASFEAFF. CDR3 bases: TGTGCCAGCCGAGCGGGGGCTAGCTTTGAAGCTTTCTTT.

This clonotype came up a few times. This rearrangement joins TRBV7-2 to TRBJ2-7; 12 nucleotides line up with TRBD2. The J call is uncertain, as TRBJ2-5 better fits the DNA end. The germline CDR1 and CDR2 sequences are SGHTA and FQGNSA. CDR3 length equals 15 residues. The CDR3 here is CASSLGLAGFETQYF. In DNA, the CDR3 is TGTGCCAGCAGCCTAGGACTAGCGGGATTCGAGACCCAGTACTTC.

V gene TRBV4-1 combines with J gene TRBJ2-1, with 14 bases that match TRBD2. This CDR3 is 17 amino acids long. The germline gives CDR1 MGHRA, CDR2 YSYEKL. Trimming cost V 2 bases and J 10 bases; bases outside gene matches: 10. DNA for the CDR3: TGCGCCAGCAGCCAATTACCCGGACTAGCGGGAGGAGGGGAGCAGTTCTTC. It yields the protein CASSQLPGLAGGGEQFF.

The chain has TRBV2 and TRBJ2-3, with a possible D match to TRBD2 (5 bases). CDR1 is SNHLY, CDR2 FYNNEI, per germline. This CDR3 region has 14 residues. V dropped 6 bases and J dropped 2 bases, with 12 bases sitting between them. The CDR3 here is CASRWSGPTDTQYF. CDR3 nucleotides: TGTGCCAGCAGGTGGAGCGGTCCCACAGATACGCAGTATTTT.

This chain joins TRBV20-1 and TRBJ2-2, with 7 bases identical to TRBD1. The J segment lost 5 bases and the V segment lost 6 bases, leaving 15 bases of the junction unmatched. CDR1 and CDR2 (germline): DFQATT, SNEGSKA (reference sequence). The CDR3 covers 16 residues. CDR3 residues: CSASVSTGVRTGELFF. For the CDR3, the DNA is TGCAGTGCCAGCGTATCTACAGGGGTCCGGACCGGGGAGCTGTTTTTT.

This chain joins TRBV24-1 and TRBJ2-7, with a possible D match to TRBD1 (5 bases). Germline-derived CDR1 and CDR2 are KGHDR and SFDVKD. This CDR3 is built from 13 residues. The V gene lost 5 bases and the J gene lost 1 base, with 8 bases spanning the gap. The chain's CDR3 is CATSGQGSYEQYF. CDR3 bases: TGTGCCACCAGTGGGCAGGGTTCCTACGAGCAGTACTTC.

This clonotype showed up just a few times. The CDR3, as DNA: TGTGCCAGCAGTCGCGGGACAGGGGGTGAGCAGTTCTTC. This gives the protein CASSRGTGGEQFF. This rearrangement joins TRBV6-5 to TRBJ2-1; 11 bases align to TRBD1. With 5 bases clipped from V and 9 bases from J, the junction kept 3 bases outside the gene matches. This CDR3 contains 13 residues. Germline CDR1 is MNHEY and CDR2 is SVGAGI.

As for this clonotype: Given a much more abundant clone one base away, this may be a read error. The genes are TRBV29-1 and TRBJ1-1; D unresolved. Germline loops: CDR1 SQVTM, CDR2 ANQGSEA. Trimming removed 3 bases from V and 3 bases from J, with 8 bases in between. There are 12 residues in the CDR3. The CDR3 is CSVDPGDTEAFF. The CDR3 DNA follows: TGCAGCGTTGATCCTGGGGACACTGAAGCTTTCTTT.

The chain recombines TRBV7-9 with TRBJ1-2; D gene uncertain. Germline V lookup: CDR1 SEHNR, CDR2 FQNEAQ (reference sequence). CDR3 length: 13 residues. Deletions cut 8 bases from V and 1 base from J, with 11 bases between. DNA of the CDR3: TGTGCCAGCCGGGCTGCTAATAACTATGGCTACACCTTC. Translating gives CASRAANNYGYTF.

V usage is TRBV6-5 and J usage is TRBJ2-1; 7 positions agree with TRBD2. The CDR3 sequence is 14 residues long. Germline CDR1 is MNHEY and CDR2 is SVGAGI. Unmatched junction bases numbered 7, after V lost 5 bases and J lost 6 bases. The CDR3 DNA follows: TGTGCCAGCAGTCCTGGGAGGGCCAGCAATGAGCAGTTCTTC. It specifies CASSPGRASNEQFF.

Only a few counts were recorded for this clonotype. This sequence joins TRBV5-1 and TRBJ2-7, with TRBD1 matching over 9 bases. The J call may be wrong; the DNA end is better matched by TRBJ2-5. CDR1 is SGHRS, CDR2 YFSETQ, per germline. CDR3 length equals 15 residues. CDR3 sequence: CASSLPGQGVETQYF. CDR3 nucleotides: TGCGCCAGCTCCCTACCGGGACAGGGAGTAGAGACCCAGTACTTC.

On this clonotype: Sequence at one end of the junction differs from germline and may be a read error. The chain carries TRBV10-3 and TRBJ2-3; 7 bases map to TRBD2. This CDR3 spans 15 amino acids. Germline CDR1 is ENHRY and CDR2 is SYGVKD. This chain's CDR3 is CATSEAGDPTDTQYF. The CDR3 DNA reads as TGTGCCACCAGTGAGGCGGGGGACCCGACAGATACGCAGTATTTT.

The V and J genes are TRBV7-8 and TRBJ2-3; 12 nucleotides match TRBD2. V lost 5 bases and J lost 0; bases outside the gene matches: 12. The CDR3 consists of 19 residues. CDR1 SGHVS and CDR2 FQNEAQ come from the germline V gene. The CDR3 spells CASSPRGLAGPYSTDTQYF. The DNA for the CDR3 is TGTGCCAGCAGCCCTAGAGGACTAGCGGGGCCGTATAGCACAGATACGCAGTATTTT.

V and J are TRBV9 and TRBJ2-4; perhaps TRBD2 as D (6 bases). Trimming took off 0 bases at V and 8 bases at J, with 6 bases between the two ends. The CDR3 is made up of 12 amino acids. CDR1 is SGDLS, CDR2 YYNGEE, per germline. The CDR3 here is CASSVGGDIQYF. The CDR3 DNA reads as TGTGCCAGCAGCGTAGGGGGGGACATTCAGTACTTC. The whole variable domain, remainder taken from reference TRBV9 and TRBJ2-4, is DSGVTQTPKHLITATGQRVTLRCSPRSGDLSVYWYQQSLDQGLQFLIQYYNGEERAKGNILERFSAQQFPDLHSELNLSSLELGDSALYFCASSVGGDIQYFGAGTRLSVL.

The chain joins TRBV19 to TRBJ1-5; 10 bases line up with TRBD1. Germline CDR1 is LNHDA and CDR2 is SQIVND (reference sequence). This CDR3 region has 17 residues. Unmatched junction bases numbered 8, after V lost 5 bases and J lost 1 base. In nucleotides, the CDR3 is TGTGCCAGTAGTGCCCGGGACAGGGGTAAAAGCAATCAGCCCCAGCATTTT. This gives the protein CASSARDRGKSNQPQHF. Full variable domain (remainder filled in from reference TRBV19 and TRBJ1-5): DGGITQSPKYLFRKEGQNVTLSCEQNLNHDAMYWYRQDPGQGLRLIYYSQIVNDFQKGDIAEGYSVSREKKESFPLTVTSAQKNPTAFYLCASSARDRGKSNQPQHFGDGTRLSIL.

This chain links TRBV20-1 with TRBJ2-3, with D possibly being TRBD2 (6 bases). V was shortened by 6 bases and J by 4 bases, with 20 bases between the two germline ends. The CDR3 length is 15 residues. Looked up from germline, CDR1 is DFQATT and CDR2 is SNEGSKA (reference sequence). CDR3 residues: CSAAGRAGLADTQYF. CDR3 coding DNA: TGCAGTGCAGCCGGGCGGGCGGGACTGGCAGATACGCAGTATTTT.

Ten or more counts support this clonotype. This chain joins TRBV7-3 and TRBJ2-1; the match to TRBD2 covers 14 bases. Germline-derived CDR1 and CDR2 are SGHTA and FQGTGA. J was trimmed by 8 bases and V by 5 bases; bases with no gene match: 8. The CDR3 has 16 amino acids. CDR3 DNA sequence: TGTGCCAGCAGCACAAAGACTAGCGGGGGGGCCCATGAGCAGTTCTTC. The encoded protein is CASSTKTSGGAHEQFF.

In its sample, this clonotype was seen a few times. The J gene is TRBJ2-7, the V gene TRBV10-3, with TRBD2 identical over 11 bases. Losses at the gene ends were 2 bases for V and 3 bases for J; bases not matched to a gene: 3. This CDR3 has 15 residues. The germline V gene has CDR1 ENHRY and CDR2 SYGVKD. In DNA form, the CDR3 reads TGTGCCATCAGTGAGAGCGGGACTAGCGGCTACGAGCAGTACTTC. Encoded protein: CAISESGTSGYEQYF.

This clonotype turned up a few times. J is TRBJ2-4 and V is TRBV4-2, with 8 bases fitting TRBD2. The J call may be wrong; the DNA end is better matched by TRBJ2-7. CDR1 and CDR2 from the germline V gene are LGHNA and YNFKEQ. CDR3 length equals 15 residues. The CDR3 here is CASSQRLAGDYEQYF. The CDR3 DNA follows: TGTGCCAGCAGCCAACGGCTAGCGGGCGACTACGAGCAGTACTTC.

This sequence joins TRBV5-1 and TRBJ1-1; a possible D gene is TRBD1 (5 bases). V lost 4 bases to trimming and J lost 0 bases, with 16 bases between them. CDR1 SGHRS and CDR2 YFSETQ come from the germline V gene. The CDR3 is 16 amino acids. This chain's CDR3 is CASSVGRTGMNTEAFF. The CDR3 region has the DNA TGCGCCAGCAGCGTGGGACGGACTGGCATGAACACTGAAGCTTTCTTT.

This sequence joins TRBV9 and TRBJ2-3; D may be TRBD2 (5 bases). The CDR3 is made up of 16 amino acids. V was clipped by 4 bases and J by 1 base, with 16 bases between them. Germline lookup yields CDR1 SGDLS and CDR2 YYNGEE. CDR3 amino acids: CASSPSGSPRTDTQYF. The CDR3, as DNA: TGTGCCAGCAGCCCCTCGGGGAGCCCCCGCACAGATACGCAGTATTTT. The variable domain in full, with the rest retrieved from reference TRBV9 and TRBJ2-3, is DSGVTQTPKHLITATGQRVTLRCSPRSGDLSVYWYQQSLDQGLQFLIQYYNGEERAKGNILERFSAQQFPDLHSELNLSSLELGDSALYFCASSPSGSPRTDTQYFGPGTRLTVL.

In this sample, this clonotype turned up a few times. The V call is TRBV7-3, the J call TRBJ2-3; D is unclear. From germline, CDR1 is SGHTA and CDR2 FQGTGA. This CDR3 has 12 amino acids. The V end lost 4 bases, the J end lost 7 bases, and 9 bases lay between the germline ends. The CDR3 sequence: CASSYSSNTQYF. As DNA, the CDR3 is TGTGCCAGCAGCTACTCCAGCAATACGCAGTATTTT.

V and J are TRBV28 and TRBJ2-7; tentatively, D is TRBD1 (5 bases). The germline CDR1 and CDR2 sequences are MDHEN and SYDVKM. The CDR3 runs 13 residues. Trimming removed 6 bases at V and 9 bases at J, with 18 bases between. CDR3 sequence (DNA): TGTGCCAGCAGCGAAGTCACAGGTCACGGGCAGTACTTC. Translated: CASSEVTGHGQYF. Variable domain in full (rest from reference TRBV28 and TRBJ2-7): DVKVTQSSRYLVKRTGEKVFLECVQDMDHENMFWYRQDPGLGLRLIYFSYDVKMKEKGDIPEGYSVSREKKERFSLILESASTNQTSMYLCASSEVTGHGQYFGPGTRLTVT.

The chain is built from TRBV7-9 and TRBJ2-7, with 7 positions matching TRBD2. Looked up from germline, CDR1 is SEHNR and CDR2 is FQNEAQ (reference sequence). The J segment lost 3 bases and the V segment lost 4 bases, leaving 6 bases of the junction unmatched. The CDR3 length is 14 residues. The CDR3, as DNA: TGTGCCAGCAGCTCCGGCCCGGGGGGCTACGAGCAGTACTTC. Encoded protein: CASSSGPGGYEQYF.

Ten or more counts support this clonotype. The V call is TRBV5-5, the J call TRBJ1-1, with D uncertain. From germline, CDR1 is SGHKS and CDR2 YYEKEE (reference sequence). V was trimmed by 7 bases and J by 0 bases, leaving 16 bases between them. The CDR3 loop spans 15 amino acids. The CDR3 sequence: CASRVAPLLNTEAFF. The DNA of the CDR3 is TGTGCCAGCCGCGTGGCCCCCCTGCTGAACACTGAAGCTTTCTTT.

This clonotype was recorded a few times. The chain carries TRBV14 and TRBJ2-7; TRBD1 is a possible D gene (7 bases). This CDR3 spans 14 amino acids. V lost 4 bases, J lost 3 bases, and 13 bases lay in between. CDR1 and CDR2 from the germline V gene are SGHDN and FVKESK. The CDR3 DNA follows: TGTGCCAGCAGCCCCGGAGGGGGCCTCTACGAGCAGTACTTC. Amino acid sequence: CASSPGGGLYEQYF.